Below are 23 T cell receptor beta chains sequenced from a single sample in a study of identical twins. TCRdb re-analysed the 5' RACE reads in MiXCR, keeping a single row per CDR3 protein. Found here are roughly 720,000 distinct CDR3 sequences, about 20% of them singletons; the top ten hold roughly 14%. This sample was shared with a second study, whose subject was T cells expressing NK-cell markers.

Material: PBMCs. These receptor sequences come from a young woman in good health.

The chain couples TRBV25-1 to TRBJ2-1; 9 positions match TRBD2. V lost 6 bases to trimming and J lost 7 bases; unmatched junction nucleotides: 10. The CDR3 length is 15 residues. The germline V gene encodes CDR1 MGHDK and CDR2 SYGVNS. CDR3 DNA sequence: TGTGCCAGCAGCGTAGCGGGAGCTCGAGTAAATGAGCAGTTCTTC. This sequence encodes CASSVAGARVNEQFF.

This clonotype has ten or more counts. CDR3 in amino acids: CSASRGPYEQYF. The CDR3, as DNA: TGCAGTGCTAGCAGGGGACCCTACGAGCAGTACTTC. The chain joins TRBV20-1 to TRBJ2-7, with D possibly being TRBD1 (6 bases). The V end was cut by 3 bases, the J end by 2 bases, with 8 bases between. Germline loops: CDR1 DFQATT, CDR2 SNEGSKA (reference sequence). This CDR3 comprises 12 residues.

DNA for the CDR3: TGTGCCATCAGTGAATCCGACAGAGGCTACACCTTC. Amino acid sequence: CAISESDRGYTF. The V and J genes are TRBV10-3 and TRBJ1-2; weak D call: TRBD1 (5 bases). Trimming left V 3 bases short and J 8 bases short, with 10 bases between. In germline, CDR1 is ENHRY, CDR2 SYGVKD. The CDR3 is made up of 12 amino acids.

In DNA form, the CDR3 reads TGCGCCAGCAGCTTGCAGCAGCAAGAGACCCAGTACTTC. This sequence encodes CASSLQQQETQYF. This sequence joins TRBV5-1 and TRBJ2-5, with D unclear. Trimming removed 1 base at V and 2 bases at J, with 6 bases between. The CDR3 spans 13 residues. CDR1 and CDR2 (germline): SGHRS, YFSETQ.

Concerning this clonotype: This may arise from a read error, as a much more abundant clone is one base away. The chain links TRBV5-6 to TRBJ2-7, with a weak D call TRBD1 (5 bases). Germline loops: CDR1 SGHDT, CDR2 YYEEEE. The CDR3 covers 14 residues. V shed 2 bases and J shed 3 bases, with 12 bases lying between them. As DNA, the CDR3 is TGTGCCAGCAGCTTTTGGCAGGGAATCTACGAGCAGTACTTC. It yields the protein CASSFWQGIYEQYF.

This clonotype showed up many times. The chain joins TRBV10-2 to TRBJ1-2, with 7 nucleotides matching TRBD1. V was clipped by 4 bases and J by 6 bases; unmatched bases: 8. This CDR3 comprises 14 residues. In germline, CDR1 is WSHSY, CDR2 SAAADI. CDR3 amino acids: CASSGGQGQDGYTF. The CDR3 coding sequence is TGCGCCAGCAGTGGGGGTCAAGGACAGGATGGCTACACCTTC.

The chain recombines TRBV24-1 with TRBJ1-1; D not certain. V lost 7 bases, J lost 4 bases, and 12 bases lay in between. The CDR3 is 13 amino acids. CDR1 and CDR2 from the germline V gene are KGHDR and SFDVKD. In nucleotides, the CDR3 is TGTGCCACCAGAGGAAGTCGGGCCACTGAAGCTTTCTTT. It yields the protein CATRGSRATEAFF.

This clonotype has at least ten counts. The chain employs TRBV12-3 or TRBV12-4 and TRBJ2-3; TRBD2 aligns across 10 bases. V lost 2 bases, J lost 4 bases, and 0 bases stayed unmatched. The CDR3 is 14 amino acids. The CDR3 DNA sequence: TGTGCCAGCAGTTTAAGCGGGGGGGCAGATACGCAGTATTTT. It specifies CASSLSGGADTQYF.

The sample holds one count of this clonotype. The genes are TRBV2 and TRBJ2-5; weak D call: TRBD2 (6 bases). The CDR3 totals 15 residues. CDR1 SNHLY and CDR2 FYNNEI come from the germline V gene. V lost 6 bases and J lost 3, with 17 bases in between. Written as DNA, the CDR3 is TGTGCCAGCAGGCCGCAGGGAGGTCGGGAAGAGACCCAGTACTTC. Translated, it gives CASRPQGGREETQYF.

This clonotype was observed a handful of times. This sequence joins TRBV5-1 and TRBJ2-5; TRBD2 aligns across 14 bases. Germline trimming cut 2 bases from V and 0 bases from J; bases unmatched to any gene: 3. This CDR3 is 17 amino acids long. Germline V CDR1 and CDR2: SGHRS, YFSETQ. CDR3 region: CASSFRTSGGYQETQYF. In DNA, the CDR3 is TGCGCCAGCAGCTTCCGGACTAGCGGGGGGTACCAAGAGACCCAGTACTTC.

This clonotype has a handful of counts. The chain carries TRBV15 and TRBJ1-3; 8 positions agree with TRBD1. Germline CDR1 and CDR2: LNHNV and YYDKDF (reference sequence). With V trimmed by 3 bases and J by 2 bases, 6 bases remained unmatched. This CDR3 is 16 amino acids long. This chain's CDR3 is CATSRAQTGAGNTIYF. CDR3 nucleotides: TGTGCCACCAGCAGGGCACAGACAGGGGCTGGAAACACCATATATTTT. The full variable domain, its missing parts supplied by reference TRBV15 and TRBJ1-3, is DAMVIQNPRYQVTQFGKPVTLSCSQTLNHNVMYWYQQKSSQAPKLLFHYYDKDFNNEADTPDNFQSRRPNTSFCFLDIRSPGLGDTAMYLCATSRAQTGAGNTIYFGEGSWLTVV.

This clonotype occurred a few times. The gene calls are TRBV7-9 and TRBJ2-1; 9 nucleotides match TRBD2. CDR1 is SEHNR and CDR2 is FQNEAQ in the germline V gene (reference sequence). The J segment lost 8 bases and the V segment lost 7 bases, leaving 18 bases of the junction unmatched. The CDR3 spans 17 residues. CDR3 DNA: TGTGCCAGCACCCAACCCACCGGCGGGAGGGGCAGCGATGAGCAGTTCTTC. It codes for CASTQPTGGRGSDEQFF.

This clonotype has a handful of counts. The CDR3 coding sequence is TGTGCCAGCAGTTACTCTGGGGAGAGGTCTGGAAACACCATATATTTT. Amino acids: CASSYSGERSGNTIYF. J is TRBJ1-3 and V is TRBV6-5; no clear D gene. Trimming left V 0 bases short and J 1 base short, with 10 bases between. Per germline, CDR1 MNHEY and CDR2 SVGAGI. The CDR3 is 16 residues long.

There are many counts of this clonotype. The chain recombines TRBV12-3 or TRBV12-4 with TRBJ1-2, with 10 bases fitting TRBD1. Trimming at V came to 6 bases and at J to 7 bases, leaving 5 bases not matched to a gene. This CDR3 contains 13 residues. CDR3 nucleotides: TGTGCCAGCAGAATCGGACAGGGGGGTGGCTACACCTTC. Its translation: CASRIGQGGGYTF.

The J gene is TRBJ1-1, the V gene TRBV4-1; D gene unclear. From germline, CDR1 is MGHRA and CDR2 YSYEKL. Trimming removed 3 bases from V and 6 bases from J, with 17 bases in between. This CDR3 has 15 residues. In DNA form, the CDR3 reads TGCGCCAGCAGCCACCCAAGGGCCCCGAATTCTGAAGCTTTCTTT. Its translation is CASSHPRAPNSEAFF.

This chain joins TRBV5-1 and TRBJ2-7, with 9 bases lining up with TRBD1. CDR3 length: 14 residues. The germline V gene has CDR1 SGHRS and CDR2 YFSETQ. Germline trimming cut 4 bases from V and 3 bases from J; bases unmatched to any gene: 5. CDR3 sequence: CASSGGQGFYEQYF. As DNA, the CDR3 is TGCGCCAGCAGCGGGGGACAGGGCTTCTACGAGCAGTACTTC.

This clonotype was seen repeatedly, ten times or more. The V gene is TRBV10-3, the J gene TRBJ2-7, with D perhaps being TRBD1 or TRBD2 (5 bases each). V gave up 1 base and J gave up 4 bases, with 11 bases separating them. Germline V gives CDR1 ENHRY, CDR2 SYGVKD. The CDR3 is 14 residues long. This chain's CDR3 is CAISEYRDDYEQYF. The CDR3 region has the DNA TGTGCCATCAGTGAGTACCGGGACGATTACGAGCAGTACTTC.

The J gene is TRBJ1-1, the V gene TRBV5-6, with D hard to call. Germline V gene sequence: CDR1 SGHDT, CDR2 YYEEEE. The CDR3 has 12 amino acids. Trimming stripped 4 bases from V and 7 bases from J, with 11 bases between. The DNA for the CDR3 is TGTGCCAGCAGCCTACAGTGGAATGAAGCTTTCTTT. This sequence encodes CASSLQWNEAFF. Variable domain in full (rest from reference TRBV5-6 and TRBJ1-1): DAGVTQSPTHLIKTRGQQVTLRCSPKSGHDTVSWYQQALGQGPQFIFQYYEEEERQRGNFPDRFSGHQFPNYSSELNVNALLLGDSALYLCASSLQWNEAFFGQGTRLTVV.

This clonotype was found many times. The V call is TRBV12-3 or TRBV12-4, the J call TRBJ1-2; possible D gene TRBD1, 6 bases. This CDR3 is 14 amino acids long. Trimming shortened V by 2 bases and J by 4 bases, and 11 bases separated the two germline ends. In DNA, the CDR3 is TGTGCCAGCAGTTTACTAGGGGGTGGCTATGGCTACACCTTC. Amino acids: CASSLLGGGYGYTF.

This clonotype was recorded a few times. The J gene is TRBJ2-7, the V gene TRBV3-1, with D tentatively TRBD1 (6 bases). The V end was cut by 4 bases, the J end by 0 bases, with 13 bases between. CDR3 length: 15 amino acids. Germline loops: CDR1 LGHDT, CDR2 YNNKEL (reference sequence). The CDR3 DNA reads as TGTGCCAGCAGCCTCCCAGACAGGCCCTCCTACGAGCAGTACTTC. Translation gives CASSLPDRPSYEQYF.

The rearrangement links TRBV25-1 to TRBJ1-2, with TRBD1 matching 7 bases. This CDR3 spans 12 amino acids. V was pared by 2 bases and J by 7 bases, with 1 base of the junction left unmatched. The germline V gene has CDR1 MGHDK and CDR2 SYGVNS. This CDR3 is CASSEQGVGYTF. CDR3 DNA sequence: TGTGCCAGCAGTGAACAGGGGGTTGGCTACACCTTC.

The chain recombines TRBV7-8 with TRBJ2-1; the match to TRBD1 covers 7 bases. The germline V gene encodes CDR1 SGHVS and CDR2 FQNEAQ. Trimming at V came to 5 bases and at J to 4 bases, leaving 11 bases not matched to a gene. The CDR3 is made up of 16 amino acids. CDR3 protein: CASSPRQGRGYNEQFF. The CDR3 DNA reads TGTGCCAGCAGCCCAAGACAGGGCCGAGGATACAATGAGCAGTTCTTC.

V and J are TRBV5-5 and TRBJ1-6; TRBD1 aligns across 7 bases. CDR1 is SGHKS, CDR2 YYEKEE, per germline (reference sequence). The V and J ends lost 3 bases and 0 bases, in that order; junction bases with no gene match: 9. The CDR3 contains 18 residues. Written as DNA, the CDR3 is TGTGCCAGCAGCTCGCGAGGGGGACAGAGCTCCTATAATTCACCCCTCCACTTT. Protein sequence: CASSSRGGQSSYNSPLHF.